This passage covers 3 T cell receptor beta chains from one sample sequenced in a study of control samples from healthy donors and cancer patients. Clones were sequenced by immunoSEQ multiplex PCR, and TCRdb holds only the in-frame ones, with some missing. The table shows 100,000 to 150,000 clones, with around nine tenths occurring only once. The source material was blood. The receptors shown here come from a young man in good health.

This clone was counted only a few times. V gene TRBV6-5 combines with J gene TRBJ1-1; no firm D call. Per the germline V gene, CDR1 is MNHEY and CDR2 is SVGAGI. V lost 0 bases and J lost 2, with 10 bases in between. The CDR3 has 15 residues. The CDR3 region has the DNA TGTGCCAGCAGTTACTCGTCCGAAATAAACACTGAAGCTTTCTTT. Protein product: CASSYSSEINTEAFF.

The chain is built from TRBV6-5 and TRBJ1-1, with D possibly matching TRBD1 (5 bases). The CDR3 is 11 residues long. The ends were cut back, 7 bases at V and 7 bases at J, with 10 bases in the middle. From germline, CDR1 is MNHEY and CDR2 SVGAGI. The CDR3 sequence: CASNWDREAFF. DNA of the CDR3: TGTGCCAGCAACTGGGACCGTGAAGCTTTCTTT.

The gene calls are TRBV14 and TRBJ2-3; maybe TRBD1 (6 bases). Germline assignment: CDR1 SGHDN and CDR2 FVKESK. This CDR3 has 17 residues. V was shortened by 4 bases and J by 0 bases, with 17 bases between the two germline ends. The CDR3 DNA reads as TGTGCCAGCAGCCCCGTAGAAGACAGGCCAAGCACAGATACGCAGTATTTT. Residues: CASSPVEDRPSTDTQYF.